Shown below are 15 T cell receptor beta chains from a single sample sequenced in a study of cytomegalovirus exposure and HLA in healthy donors. PCR primers comprised 60 Vbeta and 13 Jbeta primers. Sequenced by immunoSEQ multiplex PCR; TCRdb stores in-frame clones only, minus some. The sample consists of 100,000 or so clones, about four fifths of them appearing once. The sequenced sample was PBMCs. Source of these receptors: a young man in good health and CMV-seronegative.

CDR3 DNA: TGTGCCAGCAGCCCTCTTAGGGGGCGGGAGACCCAGTACTTC. Its translation is CASSPLRGRETQYF. The rearrangement joins TRBV28 to TRBJ2-5; 7 bases match TRBD1. This CDR3 comprises 14 residues. With 6 bases clipped from V and 5 bases from J, the junction kept 9 bases outside the gene matches. Germline-derived CDR1 and CDR2 are MDHEN and SYDVKM.

This chain joins TRBV9 and TRBJ2-5; D might be TRBD1 (6 bases). CDR3 length equals 16 residues. The germline gives CDR1 SGDLS, CDR2 YYNGEE. Between the trimmed V and J ends, which lost 2 bases and 0 bases, there was a span of 14 bases. For the CDR3, the DNA is TGTGCCAGCAGCGTGACGATCACAGGGAACCAAGAGACCCAGTACTTC. Translated: CASSVTITGNQETQYF.

V and J are TRBV9 and TRBJ1-5; D uncertain. This CDR3 has 14 residues. The germline V and J ends were trimmed by 3 bases and 4 bases, with 11 bases remaining between them. Germline V CDR1 and CDR2: SGDLS, YYNGEE. CDR3 in DNA: TGTGCCAGCAGCGGAGAGAGGTGGAATCAGCCCCAGCATTTT. It encodes CASSGERWNQPQHF. Full variable domain (outside the CDR3, taken from reference TRBV9 and TRBJ1-5): DSGVTQTPKHLITATGQRVTLRCSPRSGDLSVYWYQQSLDQGLQFLIQYYNGEERAKGNILERFSAQQFPDLHSELNLSSLELGDSALYFCASSGERWNQPQHFGDGTRLSIL.

Only one count was recorded for this clone. The genes are TRBV6-5 and TRBJ2-7; D might be TRBD2 (6 bases). V lost 2 bases and J lost 5, with 10 bases in between. CDR1 is MNHEY, CDR2 SVGAGI, per germline. The CDR3 runs 13 residues. The CDR3 region has the DNA TGTGCCAGCAGTTACGTTAGCGGCGACGAGCAGTACTTC. Amino acids: CASSYVSGDEQYF.

The chain couples TRBV2 to TRBJ2-1; 14 bases are shared with TRBD2. The CDR3 is 15 residues long. J was trimmed by 8 bases and V by 5 bases; bases with no gene match: 5. Germline V lookup: CDR1 SNHLY, CDR2 FYNNEI. The CDR3 sequence is CASSRLAGGPDEQFF. As DNA, the CDR3 is TGTGCCAGCAGTAGACTAGCGGGGGGGCCCGATGAGCAGTTCTTC.

This clone appeared a few times. The rearrangement links TRBV6-5 to TRBJ2-7; 7 bases line up with TRBD1. The CDR3 loop spans 16 amino acids. Germline V CDR1 and CDR2: MNHEY, SVGAGI. J gave up 0 bases and V 1 base, and 6 bases lay outside the gene matches. The CDR3 loop is CASSYFGTASSYEQYF. For the CDR3, the DNA is TGTGCCAGCAGTTACTTCGGGACAGCAAGCTCCTACGAGCAGTACTTC.

This clone has just one count. The chain couples TRBV7-8 to TRBJ1-1; D not resolved. This CDR3 region has 13 residues. CDR1 SGHVS and CDR2 FQNEAQ come from the germline V gene. Trimming took 5 bases from V and 5 from J, leaving 12 bases between them. CDR3 nucleotides: TGTGCCAGCAGCATAGGAGGGTCTACTGAAGCTTTCTTT. Translation gives CASSIGGSTEAFF.

The chain recombines TRBV5-4 with TRBJ2-1, with TRBD2 matching 10 bases. Trimming cost V 2 bases and J 12 bases; bases outside gene matches: 5. The CDR3 covers 13 residues. In germline, CDR1 is SGHNT, CDR2 YYREEE (reference sequence). CDR3 sequence reads: CASSFLGLAWQFF. The CDR3 nucleotides are TGTGCCAGCAGCTTTCTGGGACTAGCGTGGCAGTTCTTC.

The gene calls are TRBV4-1 and TRBJ1-2; D is perhaps TRBD1 (5 bases). CDR1 and CDR2 from the germline V gene are MGHRA and YSYEKL. V lost 2 bases and J 7 bases, leaving 14 bases between the germline ends. This CDR3 is built from 14 residues. CDR3 region: CASSQPGRFRGYTF. CDR3 sequence (DNA): TGCGCCAGCAGCCAACCAGGGCGGTTCCGTGGCTACACCTTC.

CDR3 sequence reads: CSVSRLGTQYF. The CDR3 DNA is TGCAGCGTTAGCAGGTTGGGGACCCAGTACTTC. V and J are TRBV29-1 and TRBJ2-5; D not resolved. Germline lookup yields CDR1 SQVTM and CDR2 ANQGSEA. The CDR3 loop spans 11 amino acids. Between the trimmed V and J ends, which lost 5 bases and 7 bases, there was a span of 11 bases.

The CDR3 here is CASTGKVVGEQFF. The CDR3 nucleotides are TGTGCCAGCACGGGGAAGGTGGTGGGTGAGCAGTTCTTC. The gene calls are TRBV6-1 and TRBJ2-1, with D possibly TRBD2 on 5 matching bases. The V end lost 7 bases, the J end lost 9 bases, and 16 bases lay between the germline ends. In germline, CDR1 is MNHNS, CDR2 SASEGT. The CDR3 is made up of 13 amino acids.

The chain uses TRBV27 and TRBJ2-3; 7 bases align to TRBD2. The CDR3 sequence is 16 residues long. Germline CDR1 and CDR2: MNHEY and SMNVEV (reference sequence). With 4 bases clipped from V and 1 base from J, the junction kept 8 bases outside the gene matches. The CDR3 loop is CASSSLGGSGTDTQYF. DNA of the CDR3: TGTGCCAGCAGTTCCCTGGGGGGGAGCGGCACAGATACGCAGTATTTT.

V usage is TRBV7-2 and J usage is TRBJ2-2, with 7 positions matching TRBD1. CDR1 is SGHTA, CDR2 FQGNSA, per germline. V was clipped by 2 bases and J by 0 bases; unmatched bases: 0. The CDR3 runs 15 residues. DNA for the CDR3: TGTGCCAGCAGCTTACAGGGGGCGAACACCGGGGAGCTGTTTTTT. Amino acid sequence: CASSLQGANTGELFF. Full variable domain (rest looked up from reference TRBV7-2 and TRBJ2-2): GAGVSQSPSNKVTEKGKDVELRCDPISGHTALYWYRQSLGQGLEFLIYFQGNSAPDKSGLPSDRFSAERTGGSVSTLTIQRTQQEDSAVYLCASSLQGANTGELFFGEGSRLTVL.

CDR3 DNA sequence: TGTGCCAGTAGTATAAGGGGACAGTGGACTGAAGCTTTCTTT. This sequence encodes CASSIRGQWTEAFF. The chain couples TRBV19 to TRBJ1-1; 7 bases are shared with TRBD1. This CDR3 has 14 amino acids. J gave up 5 bases and V 2 bases, and 5 bases lay outside the gene matches. Germline CDR1 and CDR2: LNHDA and SQIVND (reference sequence).

This clone was recorded once. The chain recombines TRBV11-2 with TRBJ2-7; D is undetermined. CDR3 length: 13 residues. With 1 base removed from V and 2 bases from J, the gap between germline ends came to 6 bases. Germline assignment: CDR1 SGHAT and CDR2 FQNNGV. CDR3 nucleotide sequence: TGTGCCAGCAGCTTAGGGGCTGCCTACGAGCAGTACTTC. Its translation is CASSLGAAYEQYF.